A selection of T cell receptor beta chains follows, all from one sample in a study of radiotherapy plus CTLA-4 blockade in lung cancer. Only in-frame clones appear in the TCRdb table, and some are missing; sequencing was by immunoSEQ multiplex PCR. The table shows about 80,000 clones, with under 85% occurring only once. This material consisted of peripheral blood, taken from a patient treated with radiotherapy plus ipilimumab. Every receptor here comes from a human donor with non-small cell lung cancer who had stable disease on radiotherapy plus ipilimumab. CDR3s include the opening cysteine and the closing phenylalanine or tryptophan. The D gene is left open where the match is weak. Clone size, where shown, is once, few, many, or a class for clones that have expanded.

-	once	TRBJ2-1	TRBV29-1	CSYPRGANEQFF	TGCAGCTATCCACGGGGGGCGAATGAGCAGTTCTTC
TRBD1	-	TRBJ2-3	TRBV6-1	CASNEGASTDTQYF	TGTGCCAGCAACGAGGGGGCCAGCACAGATACGCAGTATTTT
-	-	TRBJ1-5	TRBV7-2	CASSLFRNRNQPQHF	TGTGCCAGCAGCTTGTTCAGAAACCGCAATCAGCCCCAGCATTTT
-	-	TRBJ1-5	TRBV21-1	CASSPKQGSRNQPQHF	TGTGCCAGCAGCCCAAAGCAGGGGTCTCGCAATCAGCCCCAGCATTTT
-	once	TRBJ1-5	TRBV7-6	CASSLGLNQPQHF	TGTGCCAGCAGCTTAGGGCTAAATCAGCCCCAGCATTTT
-	-	TRBJ2-1	TRBV10-1	CASSEGVGNNEQFF	TGCGCCAGCAGTGAGGGAGTCGGCAACAATGAGCAGTTCTTC
TRBD1	-	TRBJ2-5	TRBV7-6	CASSLKATGVETQYF	TGTGCCAGCAGCCTTAAGGCGACAGGGGTAGAGACCCAGTACTTC
TRBD1	-	TRBJ2-1	TRBV29-1	CSVEGTPGQRMDEQFF	TGCAGCGTTGAAGGGACCCCGGGACAGCGGATGGATGAGCAGTTCTTC
-	-	TRBJ2-5	TRBV29-1	CSVARQETQYF	TGCAGCGTTGCCAGACAAGAGACCCAGTACTTC
-	once	TRBJ2-7	TRBV6-1	CASSEAQGAVTYEQYF	TGTGCCAGCAGTGAAGCCCAGGGTGCAGTCACCTACGAGCAGTACTTC
-	-	TRBJ2-1	TRBV5-4	CASSFGQGFLGEQFF	TGTGCCAGCAGCTTCGGGCAGGGGTTCCTGGGTGAGCAGTTCTTC
TRBD1	-	TRBJ1-1	TRBV6-5	CASSSYPGQGAEAFF	TGTGCCAGCAGTTCATACCCGGGACAGGGGGCTGAAGCTTTCTTT
-	-	TRBJ1-1	TRBV6-5	CASSYGSNTEAFF	TGTGCCAGCAGTTACGGGTCGAACACTGAAGCTTTCTTT
-	-	TRBJ2-2	TRBV20-1	CSSEDGGELFF	TGCAGCTCCGAGGACGGCGGGGAGCTGTTTTTT
-	few	TRBJ1-2	TRBV7-2	CASSLAGLFGYTF	TGTGCCAGCAGCTTAGCGGGACTTTTTGGCTACACCTTC
-	-	TRBJ1-2	TRBV5-1	CASSLSGGGYTF	TGCGCCAGCAGCTTATCGGGAGGTGGCTACACCTTC
-	-	TRBJ2-7	TRBV11-2	CASSFGRAYEQYF	TGTGCCAGCAGCTTCGGCAGGGCCTACGAGCAGTACTTC
-	-	TRBJ2-1	TRBV7-2	CASSWGKGDEQFF	TGTGCCAGCAGCTGGGGGAAAGGCGATGAGCAGTTCTTC
TRBD2	-	TRBJ2-1	TRBV9	CAGSVSAGGPNEQFF	TGTGCCGGCAGCGTATCGGCGGGGGGGCCCAATGAGCAGTTCTTC
TRBD1	once	TRBJ2-4	TRBV6-1	CASSALTGSPNIQYF	TGTGCCAGCAGTGCCCTGACAGGGTCCCCAAACATTCAGTACTTC
TRBD1	-	TRBJ2-5	TRBV30	CARGQGGETQYF	TGTGCCAGAGGACAGGGGGGAGAGACCCAGTACTTC
TRBD1	-	TRBJ2-3	TRBV6-5	CASSQTGLSTDTQYF	TGTGCCAGCAGTCAGACAGGGTTGAGCACAGATACGCAGTATTTT
TRBD2	-	TRBJ2-5	TRBV4-1	CASSPGLAGGWETQYF	TGCGCCAGCAGCCCTGGACTAGCGGGAGGGTGGGAGACCCAGTACTTC
-	-	TRBJ1-2	TRBV5-4	CASSFEDGYTF	TGTGCCAGCAGCTTCGAAGATGGCTACACCTTC
TRBD1	-	TRBJ2-1	TRBV11-3	CASSTSTGTGLSYNEQFF	TGTGCCAGCAGCACCTCCACCGGGACAGGACTCTCCTACAATGAGCAGTTCTTC
-	-	TRBJ2-7	TRBV2	CASKVTPSSYEQYF	TGTGCCAGCAAGGTGACCCCCAGCTCCTACGAGCAGTACTTC